Listed below are T cell receptor beta chains from one sample, sequenced in a study of T cell repertoires in cytomegalovirus infection. One entry per CDR3 protein, called by TCRdb with MiXCR from the reads. The repertoire holds roughly 500,000 distinct CDR3 sequences, approximately 40% seen once, with roughly two fifths in the top ten. These receptors' targets are unknown. This sample comprised cultured PBMCs, obtained from culture after CMV antigen stimulation. The receptors come from a human donor in good health (CMV status not recorded). Some clones in this sample may be carry-over from other donors' samples. Each CDR3 is given with its conserved first and last residue. A D gene is named only where the DNA matches it firmly. The size of a clone is reported for some rows only, either as once, few or many, or as a class for expanded clones.

j_gene | len | v_gene | abundance | d_gene | CDR3aa | CDR3nt
TRBJ2-5 | 15 | TRBV5-4 | . | . | CASSHRDSNQETQYF | TGTGCCAGCAGCCACCGAGACAGCAACCAAGAGACCCAGTACTTC
TRBJ2-7 | 15 | TRBV19 | . | . | CASSIRALLSYEQYF | TGTGCCAGTAGTATTCGAGCTTTACTCTCCTACGAGCAGTACTTC
TRBJ2-1 | 14 | TRBV10-3 | once | . | CAINGGGGSNEQFF | TGTGCCATCAATGGGGGGGGGGGCTCCAATGAGCAGTTCTTC
TRBJ1-5 | 16 | TRBV6-6 | . | . | CASSYPDRISNQPQHF | TGTGCCAGCAGTTACCCCGACAGGATCAGCAATCAGCCCCAGCATTTT
TRBJ1-3 | 14 | TRBV28 | . | . | CASIPQGAGNTIYF | TGTGCCAGCATTCCTCAGGGTGCTGGAAACACCATATATTTT
TRBJ1-1 | 13 | TRBV5-4 | . | . | CASTMGGSPEAFF | TGTGCCAGCACCATGGGGGGGTCCCCTGAAGCTTTCTTT
TRBJ1-3 | 15 | TRBV6-5 | . | . | CASSYGETSGNTIYF | TGTGCCAGCAGCTATGGGGAAACCTCTGGAAACACCATATATTTT
TRBJ2-3 | 15 | TRBV28 | few | TRBD2 | CASSRLAGGADTQYF | TGTGCCAGCAGCCGACTAGCGGGAGGGGCAGATACGCAGTATTTT
TRBJ2-2 | 15 | TRBV7-6 | . | . | CASSPFGGNTGELFF | TGTGCCAGCAGCCCCTTCGGGGGGAACACCGGGGAGCTGTTTTTT
TRBJ2-2 | 15 | TRBV10-3 | . | . | CAILRILENTGELFF | TGTGCCATCCTACGTATTTTGGAAAACACCGGGGAGCTGTTTTTT
TRBJ2-5 | 16 | TRBV12-3/TRBV12-4 | . | TRBD1 | CASSEEDRGVVETQYF | TGTGCCAGCAGCGAGGAGGACAGGGGGGTAGTAGAGACCCAGTACTTC
TRBJ2-4 | 16 | TRBV20-1 | once | TRBD1 | CSARVSGGISKNIQYF | TGCAGTGCTAGAGTTTCAGGGGGCATATCCAAAAACATTCAGTACTTC
TRBJ2-1 | 12 | TRBV5-6 | . | . | CASSLWAGEQFF | TGTGCCAGCAGCTTGTGGGCGGGGGAGCAGTTCTTC
TRBJ2-7 | 12 | TRBV10-3 | . | . | CAISESPYEQYF | TGTGCCATCAGTGAGTCTCCCTACGAGCAGTACTTC
TRBJ1-1 | 14 | TRBV12-3/TRBV12-4 | . | . | CASSPPQGRTEAFF | TGTGCCAGCAGTCCCCCTCAGGGGAGAACTGAAGCTTTCTTT
TRBJ2-3 | 15 | TRBV19 | few | . | CASSPRTAGGDTQYF | TGTGCCAGTAGTCCCCGGACAGCCGGGGGGGATACGCAGTATTTT
TRBJ2-3 | 12 | TRBV12-3/TRBV12-4 | . | . | CASSPGGVPGYF | TGTGCCAGCAGTCCCGGAGGGGTCCCGGGATATTTT
TRBJ2-1 | 19 | TRBV4-2 | few | . | CASSQGHGTQIISYNEQFF | TGTGCCAGCAGCCAAGGACACGGGACACAAATCATCTCCTACAATGAGCAGTTCTTC
TRBJ2-4 | 13 | TRBV20-1 | . | TRBD2 | CSAKTSGSNIQYF | TGCAGTGCTAAAACTAGCGGGAGTAACATTCAGTACTTC
TRBJ2-7 | 13 | TRBV7-8 | . | . | CTSSLDSSYEQYF | TGTACCAGCAGCTTAGACAGCTCCTACGAGCAGTACTTC
TRBJ2-1 | 15 | TRBV6-2/TRBV6-3 | . | . | CASSIRESSDNEQFF | TGTGCCAGCAGTATCCGGGAAAGCAGCGACAATGAGCAGTTCTTC
TRBJ2-7 | 16 | TRBV12-3/TRBV12-4 | . | TRBD2 | CASSFRRVGTRTEQYF | TGTGCCAGCAGTTTCCGCCGTGTAGGGACTAGGACCGAGCAGTACTTC
TRBJ2-2 | 15 | TRBV19 | . | TRBD1 | CASSEDRARTGELFF | TGTGCCAGTAGCGAGGACAGGGCCCGCACCGGGGAGCTGTTTTTT
TRBJ2-3 | 15 | TRBV19 | . | TRBD2 | CASSGLAGHRDTQYF | TGTGCCAGTAGTGGACTAGCGGGGCACAGAGATACGCAGTATTTT
TRBJ1-4 | 17 | TRBV6-1 | . | TRBD1 | CASSFRTGLTSNEKLFF | TGTGCCAGCAGTTTCCGGACAGGGCTGACGTCTAATGAAAAACTGTTTTTT
TRBJ2-7 | 14 | TRBV7-2 | . | TRBD1 | CASSYQGASYEQYF | TGTGCCAGCAGTTATCAGGGGGCCTCCTACGAGCAGTACTTC
TRBJ2-2 | 15 | TRBV12-3/TRBV12-4 | . | TRBD1 | CASRPGTGGAGELFF | TGTGCCAGCAGGCCCGGGACAGGGGGCGCGGGGGAGCTGTTTTTT
TRBJ2-2 | 14 | TRBV11-2 | few | . | CASSLGYGTGELFF | TGTGCCAGCAGCTTAGGTTATGGCACCGGGGAGCTGTTTTTT
TRBJ1-5 | 14 | TRBV27 | . | . | CASSSLGSNQPQHF | TGTGCCAGCAGTTCCTTGGGGAGCAATCAGCCCCAGCATTTT
TRBJ2-7 | 14 | TRBV10-3 | once | TRBD2 | CAISKREDRYEQYF | TGTGCCATCAGCAAACGGGAGGACCGTTACGAGCAGTACTTC
TRBJ2-3 | 11 | TRBV20-1 | . | . | CSARSADTQYF | TGCAGTGCCAGATCTGCAGATACGCAGTATTTT
TRBJ2-1 | 13 | TRBV4-2 | . | . | CASSQEVGAPQFF | TGTGCCAGCAGCCAAGAGGTGGGAGCCCCCCAGTTCTTC
TRBJ2-1 | 13 | TRBV7-2 | . | . | CASSSRPLSEQFF | TGTGCCAGCAGCTCCCGTCCCCTCAGTGAGCAGTTCTTC
TRBJ2-7 | 13 | TRBV19 | few | . | CASSPDLSYEQYF | TGTGCCAGTAGTCCCGACTTGTCCTACGAGCAGTACTTC
TRBJ2-3 | 13 | TRBV10-3 | . | . | CAIGGRDTDTQYF | TGTGCCATCGGGGGGCGGGACACAGATACGCAGTATTTT
TRBJ2-1 | 16 | TRBV6-4 | few | . | CASSELVGVLRNEQFF | TGTGCCAGCAGTGAGTTGGTCGGAGTTCTAAGAAATGAGCAGTTCTTC
TRBJ2-3 | 15 | TRBV6-2/TRBV6-3 | few | . | CASMYREPGTDTQYF | TGTGCCAGCATGTACAGGGAGCCCGGCACAGATACGCAGTATTTT
TRBJ2-3 | 18 | TRBV15 | . | TRBD2 | CATSRVPYSGRATDTQYF | TGTGCCACCAGCAGAGTACCTTATAGCGGGAGGGCCACAGATACGCAGTATTTT
TRBJ2-3 | 15 | TRBV6-1 | . | TRBD1 | CASSGYRGRTDTQYF | TGTGCCAGCAGTGGATACAGGGGGCGGACAGATACGCAGTATTTT
TRBJ1-3 | 12 | TRBV28 | few | . | CASSSYGNTIYF | TGTGCCAGCTCTTCCTATGGAAACACCATATATTTT
TRBJ2-7 | 13 | TRBV12-3/TRBV12-4 | . | . | CASSLAGDLEQYF | TGTGCCAGCAGTTTAGCGGGAGATCTCGAGCAGTACTTC
TRBJ1-3 | 15 | TRBV12-3/TRBV12-4 | . | . | CASSWGEYSGNTIYF | TGTGCCAGCTCCTGGGGGGAGTACTCTGGAAACACCATATATTTT
TRBJ2-7 | 13 | TRBV19 | . | . | CASSPNRRYEQYF | TGTGCCAGTAGTCCGAACAGACGATACGAGCAGTACTTC
TRBJ2-3 | 15 | TRBV14 | few | TRBD2 | CASSPRPAGPDTQYF | TGTGCCAGCAGCCCCCGTCCAGCGGGACCCGATACGCAGTATTTT
TRBJ1-2 | 16 | TRBV5-3 | . | . | CASSPMNEPGNYGYTF | TGTGCCAGCAGCCCTATGAACGAGCCCGGTAACTATGGCTACACCTTC
TRBJ2-1 | 16 | TRBV7-6 | many | TRBD2 | CASSHPLAEPNNEQFF | TGTGCCAGCAGCCACCCGCTAGCGGAGCCCAACAATGAGCAGTTCTTC
TRBJ2-3 | 15 | TRBV7-9 | . | . | CASSLRRAHPDTQYF | TGTGCCAGCAGCCTCAGGAGGGCCCACCCAGATACGCAGTATTTT
TRBJ1-3 | 15 | TRBV7-2 | . | . | CASSLREGSGNTIYF | TGTGCCAGCAGCTTACGGGAGGGCTCTGGAAACACCATATATTTT
TRBJ1-1 | 18 | TRBV19 | . | . | CASSIRFSYRWGNTEAFF | TGTGCCAGTAGTATACGATTCTCATACCGGTGGGGGAACACTGAAGCTTTCTTT
TRBJ2-5 | 14 | TRBV7-8 | few | . | CASSSWTYEKTQYF | TGTGCCAGCAGCTCCTGGACTTATGAGAAGACCCAGTACTTC
TRBJ2-5 | 16 | TRBV10-3 | . | TRBD2 | CAISESSGSGQETQYF | TGTGCCATCAGTGAGTCGAGCGGGAGTGGCCAAGAGACCCAGTACTTC
TRBJ1-4 | 16 | TRBV7-8 | few | TRBD1 | CASSSLRTGNNEKLFF | TGTGCCAGCAGCTCCCTTAGGACAGGGAATAATGAAAAACTGTTTTTT
TRBJ1-4 | 15 | TRBV20-1 | . | TRBD1 | CSARGQGGANEKLFF | TGCAGTGCTAGAGGACAGGGAGGAGCGAATGAAAAACTGTTTTTT